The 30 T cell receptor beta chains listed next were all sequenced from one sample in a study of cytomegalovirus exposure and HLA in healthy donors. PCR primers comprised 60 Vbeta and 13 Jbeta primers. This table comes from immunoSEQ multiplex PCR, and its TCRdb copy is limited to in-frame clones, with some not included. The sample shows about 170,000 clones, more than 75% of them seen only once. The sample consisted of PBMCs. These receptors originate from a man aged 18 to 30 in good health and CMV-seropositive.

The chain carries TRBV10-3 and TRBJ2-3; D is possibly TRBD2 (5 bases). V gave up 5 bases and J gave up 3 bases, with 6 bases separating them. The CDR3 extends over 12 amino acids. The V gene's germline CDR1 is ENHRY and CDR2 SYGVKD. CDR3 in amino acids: CAISPGTDTQYF. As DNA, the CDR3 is TGTGCCATCAGTCCGGGAACAGATACGCAGTATTTT.

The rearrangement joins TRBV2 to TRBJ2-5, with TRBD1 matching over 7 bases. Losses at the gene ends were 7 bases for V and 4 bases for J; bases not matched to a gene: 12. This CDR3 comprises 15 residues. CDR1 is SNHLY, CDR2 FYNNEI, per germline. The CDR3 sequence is CASNQIGTERETQYF. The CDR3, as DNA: TGTGCCAGCAACCAAATAGGGACAGAACGAGAGACCCAGTACTTC.

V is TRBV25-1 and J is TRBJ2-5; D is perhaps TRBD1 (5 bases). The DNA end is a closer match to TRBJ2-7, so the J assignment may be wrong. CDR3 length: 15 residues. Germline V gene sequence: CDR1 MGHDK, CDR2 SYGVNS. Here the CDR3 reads CASSGDSYSSYEQYF. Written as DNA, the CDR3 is TGTGCCAGCAGTGGAGACAGCTATAGCTCCTACGAGCAGTACTTC.

CDR3 coding DNA: TGTGCCAGCAGTTACGGACAGGGGTTTGGAAACACCATATATTTT. Its translation: CASSYGQGFGNTIYF. The chain recombines TRBV6-5 with TRBJ1-3, with 9 bases fitting TRBD1. V shed 2 bases and J 3 bases; nucleotides not matched to a gene: 2. Per the germline V gene, CDR1 is MNHEY and CDR2 is SVGAGI. The CDR3 has 15 residues.

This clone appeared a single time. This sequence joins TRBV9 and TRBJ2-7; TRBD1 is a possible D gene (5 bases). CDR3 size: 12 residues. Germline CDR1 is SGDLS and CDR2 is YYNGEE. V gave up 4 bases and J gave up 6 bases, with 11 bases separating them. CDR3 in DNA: TGTGCCAGCAGCCCCCAGGGAACCGAGCAGTACTTC. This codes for CASSPQGTEQYF. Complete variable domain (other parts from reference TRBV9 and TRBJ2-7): DSGVTQTPKHLITATGQRVTLRCSPRSGDLSVYWYQQSLDQGLQFLIQYYNGEERAKGNILERFSAQQFPDLHSELNLSSLELGDSALYFCASSPQGTEQYFGPGTRLTVT.

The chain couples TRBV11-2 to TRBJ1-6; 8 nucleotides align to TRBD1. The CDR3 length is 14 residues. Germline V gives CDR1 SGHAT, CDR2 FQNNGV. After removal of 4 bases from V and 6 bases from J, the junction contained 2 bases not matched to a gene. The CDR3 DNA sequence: TGTGCCAGCAGCTCGGACAGGGTTAATTCACCCCTCCACTTT. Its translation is CASSSDRVNSPLHF.

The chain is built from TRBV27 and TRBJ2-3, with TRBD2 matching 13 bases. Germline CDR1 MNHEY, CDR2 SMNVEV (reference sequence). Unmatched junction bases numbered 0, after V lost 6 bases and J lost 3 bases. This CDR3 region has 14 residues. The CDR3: CASRTSGGTDTQYF. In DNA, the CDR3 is TGTGCCAGCAGGACTAGCGGGGGGACAGATACGCAGTATTTT.

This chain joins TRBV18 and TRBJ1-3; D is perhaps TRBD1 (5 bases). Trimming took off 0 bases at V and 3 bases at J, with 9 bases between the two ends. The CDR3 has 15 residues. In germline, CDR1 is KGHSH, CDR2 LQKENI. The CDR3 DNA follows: TGTGCCAGCTCACCACCAAATCAGGGTGGAAACACCATATATTTT. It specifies CASSPPNQGGNTIYF.

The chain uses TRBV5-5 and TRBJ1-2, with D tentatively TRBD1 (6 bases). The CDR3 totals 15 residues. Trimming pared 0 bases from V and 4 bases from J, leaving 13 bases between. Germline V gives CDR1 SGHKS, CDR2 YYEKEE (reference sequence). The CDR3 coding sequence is TGTGCCAGCAGCTTGGACTGGACAGACACCTATGGCTACACCTTC. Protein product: CASSLDWTDTYGYTF.

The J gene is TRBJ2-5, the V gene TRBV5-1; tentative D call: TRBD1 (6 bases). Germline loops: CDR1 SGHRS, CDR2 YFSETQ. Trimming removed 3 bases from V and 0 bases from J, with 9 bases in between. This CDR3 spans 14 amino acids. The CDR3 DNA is TGCGCCAGCAGCTCACAGGGAAACCAAGAGACCCAGTACTTC. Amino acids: CASSSQGNQETQYF.

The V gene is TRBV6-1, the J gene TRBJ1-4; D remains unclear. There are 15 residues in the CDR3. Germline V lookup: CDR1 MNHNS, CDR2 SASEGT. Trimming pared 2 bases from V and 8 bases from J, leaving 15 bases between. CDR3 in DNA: TGTGCCAGCAGTGAATCGATGGGCTTCTGGGAAAAACTGTTTTTT. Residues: CASSESMGFWEKLFF.

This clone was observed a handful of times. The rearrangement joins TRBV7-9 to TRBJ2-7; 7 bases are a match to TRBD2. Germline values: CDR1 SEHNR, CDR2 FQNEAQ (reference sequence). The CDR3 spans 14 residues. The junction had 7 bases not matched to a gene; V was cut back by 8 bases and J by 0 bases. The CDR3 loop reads CASRRGGNSYEQYF. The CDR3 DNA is TGTGCCAGCCGTCGCGGGGGAAACTCCTACGAGCAGTACTTC.

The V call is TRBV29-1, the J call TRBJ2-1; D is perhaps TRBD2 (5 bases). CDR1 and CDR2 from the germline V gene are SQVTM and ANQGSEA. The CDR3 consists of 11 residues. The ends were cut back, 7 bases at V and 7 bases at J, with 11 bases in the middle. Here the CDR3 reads CSERRENEQFF. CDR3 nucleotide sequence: TGCAGCGAGCGAAGGGAGAATGAGCAGTTCTTC.

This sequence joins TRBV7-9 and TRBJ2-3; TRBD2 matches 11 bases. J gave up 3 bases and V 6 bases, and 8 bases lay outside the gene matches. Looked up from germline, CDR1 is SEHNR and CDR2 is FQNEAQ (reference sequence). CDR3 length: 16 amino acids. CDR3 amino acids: CASSPIAGGITDTQYF. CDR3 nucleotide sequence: TGTGCCAGCAGTCCGATAGCGGGGGGGATAACAGATACGCAGTATTTT.

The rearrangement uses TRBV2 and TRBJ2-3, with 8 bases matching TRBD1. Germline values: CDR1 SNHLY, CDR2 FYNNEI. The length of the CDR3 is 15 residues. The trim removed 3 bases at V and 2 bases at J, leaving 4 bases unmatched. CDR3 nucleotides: TGTGCCAGCAGTGATAACAGGGGGGCCACAGATACGCAGTATTTT. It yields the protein CASSDNRGATDTQYF.

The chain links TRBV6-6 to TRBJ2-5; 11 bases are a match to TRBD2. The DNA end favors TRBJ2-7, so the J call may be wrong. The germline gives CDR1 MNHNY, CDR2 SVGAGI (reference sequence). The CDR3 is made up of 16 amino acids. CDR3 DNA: TGTGCCAGCAGTTACGGGGGTAGCGGGGGGGCCTACGAGCAGTACTTC. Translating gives CASSYGGSGGAYEQYF.

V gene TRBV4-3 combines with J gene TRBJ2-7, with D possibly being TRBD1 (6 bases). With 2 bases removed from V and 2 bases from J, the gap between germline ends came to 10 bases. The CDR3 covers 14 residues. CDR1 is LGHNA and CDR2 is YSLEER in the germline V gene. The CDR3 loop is CASSQRDTPYEQYF. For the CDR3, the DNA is TGCGCCAGCAGCCAACGGGACACACCCTACGAGCAGTACTTC.

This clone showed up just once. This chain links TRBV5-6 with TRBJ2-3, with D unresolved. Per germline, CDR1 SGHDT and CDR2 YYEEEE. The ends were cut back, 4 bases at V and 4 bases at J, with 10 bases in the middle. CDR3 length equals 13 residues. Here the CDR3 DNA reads TGTGCCAGCAGCCCTGGGCCCCCAGATACGCAGTATTTT. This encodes CASSPGPPDTQYF. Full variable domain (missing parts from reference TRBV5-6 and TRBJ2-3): DAGVTQSPTHLIKTRGQQVTLRCSPKSGHDTVSWYQQALGQGPQFIFQYYEEEERQRGNFPDRFSGHQFPNYSSELNVNALLLGDSALYLCASSPGPPDTQYFGPGTRLTVL.

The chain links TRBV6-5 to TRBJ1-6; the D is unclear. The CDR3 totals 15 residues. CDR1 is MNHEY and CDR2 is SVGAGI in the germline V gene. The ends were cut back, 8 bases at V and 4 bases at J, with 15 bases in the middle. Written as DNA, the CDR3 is TGTGCCAGCGTTAAGTCCACTACGTATAATTCACCCCTCCACTTT. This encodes CASVKSTTYNSPLHF.

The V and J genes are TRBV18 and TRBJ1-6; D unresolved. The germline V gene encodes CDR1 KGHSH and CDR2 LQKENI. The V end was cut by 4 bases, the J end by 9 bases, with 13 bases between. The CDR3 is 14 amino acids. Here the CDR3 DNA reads TGTGCCAGCTCACAAGTAAATGAGCGTTCACCCCTCCACTTT. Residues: CASSQVNERSPLHF.

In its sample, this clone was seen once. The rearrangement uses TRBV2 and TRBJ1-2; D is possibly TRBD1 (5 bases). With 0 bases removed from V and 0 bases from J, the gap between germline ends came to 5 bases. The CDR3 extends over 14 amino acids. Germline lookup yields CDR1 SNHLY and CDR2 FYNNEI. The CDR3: CASSEARANYGYTF. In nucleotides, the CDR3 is TGTGCCAGCAGTGAAGCCAGGGCTAACTATGGCTACACCTTC.

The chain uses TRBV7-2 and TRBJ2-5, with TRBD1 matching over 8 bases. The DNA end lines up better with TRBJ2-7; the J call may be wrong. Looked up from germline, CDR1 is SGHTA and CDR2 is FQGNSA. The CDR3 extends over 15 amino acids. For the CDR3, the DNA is TGTGCCAGCAGCTCCTCTAGGACAGGGTCCTACGAGCAGTACTTC. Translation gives CASSSSRTGSYEQYF.

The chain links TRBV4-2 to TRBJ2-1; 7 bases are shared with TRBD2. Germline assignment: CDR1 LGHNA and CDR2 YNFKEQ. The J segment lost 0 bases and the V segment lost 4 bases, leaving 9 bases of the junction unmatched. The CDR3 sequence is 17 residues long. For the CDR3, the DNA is TGTGCCAGCAGCCCTACGGGGGGTCTCAGCTCCTACAATGAGCAGTTCTTC. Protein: CASSPTGGLSSYNEQFF.

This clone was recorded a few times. The CDR3 sequence: CASSLQGAGEQYF. CDR3 sequence (DNA): TGTGCCAGCAGCTTACAGGGGGCCGGCGAGCAGTACTTC. The gene calls are TRBV7-6 and TRBJ2-7, with 8 nucleotides matching TRBD1. With 2 bases clipped from V and 6 bases from J, the junction kept 3 bases outside the gene matches. The CDR3 has 13 amino acids. Germline-derived CDR1 and CDR2 are SGHVS and FNYEAQ. The variable domain in full, completed from reference TRBV7-6 and TRBJ2-7, reads GAGVSQSPRYKVTKRGQDVALRCDPISGHVSLYWYRQALGQGPEFLTYFNYEAQQDKSGLPNDRFSAERPEGSISTLTIQRTEQRDSAMYRCASSLQGAGEQYFGPGTRLTVT.

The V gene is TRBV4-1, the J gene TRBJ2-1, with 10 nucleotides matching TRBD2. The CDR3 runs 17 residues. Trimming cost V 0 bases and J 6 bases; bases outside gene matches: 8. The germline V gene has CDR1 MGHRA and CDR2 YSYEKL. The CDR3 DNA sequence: TGCGCCAGCAGCCAAGATCGAGACCTAGCGGGGGCCAATGAGCAGTTCTTC. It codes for CASSQDRDLAGANEQFF.

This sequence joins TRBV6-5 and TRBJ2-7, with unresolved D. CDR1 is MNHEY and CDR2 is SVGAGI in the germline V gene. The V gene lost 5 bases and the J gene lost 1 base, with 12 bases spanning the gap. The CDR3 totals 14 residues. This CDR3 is CASSRYRDSYEQYF. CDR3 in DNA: TGTGCCAGCAGTCGATACAGAGATTCCTACGAGCAGTACTTC.

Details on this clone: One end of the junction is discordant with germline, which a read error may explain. The CDR3, as DNA: TGTGCCAGCAGCTTACGAGAGACTGGGGCCAACGGCCTGACTTTC. Its translation is CASSLRETGANGLTF. The rearrangement links TRBV7-6 to TRBJ2-6, with D possibly TRBD1 on 5 matching bases. The germline CDR1 and CDR2 sequences are SGHVS and FNYEAQ. The length of the CDR3 is 15 residues.

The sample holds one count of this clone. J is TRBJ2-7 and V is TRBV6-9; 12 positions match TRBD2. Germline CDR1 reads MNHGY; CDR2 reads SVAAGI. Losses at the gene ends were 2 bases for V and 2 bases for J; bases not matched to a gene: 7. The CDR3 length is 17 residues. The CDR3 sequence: CASSYKGSSGGAYEQYF. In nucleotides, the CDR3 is TGTGCCAGCAGTTATAAAGGGTCTAGCGGGGGGGCCTACGAGCAGTACTTC.

The CDR3 region is CASSMSSWLANTEAFF. The CDR3 nucleotides read TGTGCCAGTAGTATGTCTTCGTGGCTGGCAAACACTGAAGCTTTCTTT. This chain connects TRBV19 to TRBJ1-1; unclear D gene. The CDR3 is 16 amino acids. Per germline, CDR1 LNHDA and CDR2 SQIVND (reference sequence). V gave up 3 bases and J gave up 2 bases, with 16 bases separating them.

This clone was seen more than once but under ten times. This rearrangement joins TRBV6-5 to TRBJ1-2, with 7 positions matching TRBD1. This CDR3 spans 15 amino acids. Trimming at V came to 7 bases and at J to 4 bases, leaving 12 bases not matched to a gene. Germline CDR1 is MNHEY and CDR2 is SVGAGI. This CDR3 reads CASNRAGGAPYGYTF. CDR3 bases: TGTGCCAGCAACCGGGCAGGGGGTGCCCCCTATGGCTACACCTTC.